The next 27 T cell receptor beta chains were all read from a single sample in a study of neoadjuvant anti-PD-1 for oral cavity cancer. Repertoires were generated with immunoSEQ multiplex PCR, while TCRdb's copy carries only in-frame clones and drops some. Of fewer than 90,000 clones in the sample, roughly 80% are singletons; the top ten hold 2.5% to 4%. The sample in question was PBMCs, obtained before nivolumab (anti-PD-1) treatment. The source of these receptors is a person aged 35-80 years with oral cavity squamous cell carcinoma.

In this sample, this clone turned up once. CDR3 protein: CASIPQGPRETQYF. In nucleotides, the CDR3 is TGTGCCAGCATTCCACAGGGCCCTCGGGAGACCCAGTACTTC. This rearrangement joins TRBV2 to TRBJ2-5, with D possibly matching TRBD1 (6 bases). This CDR3 region has 14 residues. In germline, CDR1 is SNHLY, CDR2 FYNNEI. Trimming stripped 7 bases from V and 5 bases from J, with 17 bases between.

The V gene is TRBV29-1, the J gene TRBJ2-2; unclear D gene. Trimming shortened V by 4 bases and J by 5 bases, and 8 bases separated the two germline ends. The CDR3 consists of 12 residues. Looked up from germline, CDR1 is SQVTM and CDR2 is ANQGSEA. The DNA of the CDR3 is TGCAGCGTTGCTCTTGGGACCGGGGAGCTGTTTTTT. Its protein is CSVALGTGELFF.

This chain joins TRBV6-1 and TRBJ1-5, with TRBD1 as a possible D gene (6 bases). The germline V gene encodes CDR1 MNHNS and CDR2 SASEGT. There are 17 residues in the CDR3. The V and J ends lost 4 bases and 0 bases respectively, with 16 bases between them. CDR3 sequence reads: CASSGAQGENSNQPQHF. The CDR3 region has the DNA TGTGCCAGCAGTGGGGCACAGGGAGAGAATAGCAATCAGCCCCAGCATTTT.

The rearrangement joins TRBV7-6 to TRBJ1-2, with TRBD1 identical over 8 bases. The J segment lost 8 bases and the V segment lost 3 bases, leaving 5 bases of the junction unmatched. In germline, CDR1 is SGHVS, CDR2 FNYEAQ. The CDR3 is made up of 13 amino acids. CDR3 sequence (DNA): TGTGCCAGCAGCTTGGACAGGGCAGAGGGCTACACCTTC. Amino acids: CASSLDRAEGYTF.

The rearrangement links TRBV9 to TRBJ1-5; unclear D gene. CDR1 and CDR2 (germline): SGDLS, YYNGEE. The CDR3 contains 14 residues. With 0 bases removed from V and 9 bases from J, the gap between germline ends came to 13 bases. CDR3 sequence reads: CASSVDGVQRPQHF. The CDR3 nucleotides read TGTGCCAGCAGCGTAGATGGCGTACAACGGCCCCAGCATTTT.

This chain links TRBV7-3 with TRBJ2-1; no reliable D call. CDR1 is SGHTA and CDR2 is FQGTGA in the germline V gene. The V end lost 1 base, the J end lost 1 base, and 8 bases lay between the germline ends. This CDR3 comprises 15 residues. The CDR3 loop is CASSLMLASYNEQFF. The CDR3 bases are TGTGCCAGCAGCTTAATGTTAGCATCCTACAATGAGCAGTTCTTC.

The genes are TRBV10-1 and TRBJ2-1; the D is unclear. The germline gives CDR1 WNHNN, CDR2 SYGVQD (reference sequence). CDR3 length: 13 residues. The ends were cut back, 8 bases at V and 3 bases at J, with 11 bases in the middle. The CDR3: CASHSRFYNEQFF. CDR3 nucleotides: TGCGCCAGCCATTCGAGGTTCTACAATGAGCAGTTCTTC.

The rearrangement uses TRBV7-2 and TRBJ2-7; D is possibly TRBD1 (5 bases). This CDR3 has 13 amino acids. The V gene's germline CDR1 is SGHTA and CDR2 FQGNSA. Trimming removed 1 base at V and 2 bases at J, with 6 bases between. CDR3 DNA sequence: TGTGCCAGCAGCTTAGGGGGCCCCTACGAGCAGTACTTC. This codes for CASSLGGPYEQYF.

V usage is TRBV10-1 and J usage is TRBJ2-7; 8 nucleotides align to TRBD2. This CDR3 is built from 14 residues. CDR1 and CDR2 (germline): WNHNN, SYGVQD (reference sequence). The junction had 7 bases not matched to a gene; V was cut back by 3 bases and J by 6 bases. For the CDR3, the DNA is TGCGCCAGCAGTGAACAACGGGAGGGTAGCGAGCAGTACTTC. Protein sequence: CASSEQREGSEQYF.

Here the CDR3 reads CASSKNGLAGDEQFF. DNA of the CDR3: TGTGCCAGCAGCAAGAACGGACTAGCAGGGGATGAGCAGTTCTTC. This chain connects TRBV6-6 to TRBJ2-1; 8 positions agree with TRBD2. The V gene end was trimmed by 6 bases and the J gene end by 8 bases; junction bases not matched to a gene: 12. The CDR3 loop spans 15 amino acids. Germline CDR1 reads MNHNY; CDR2 reads SVGAGI (reference sequence).

This chain connects TRBV27 to TRBJ2-7, with D possibly TRBD1 on 6 matching bases. CDR1 MNHEY and CDR2 SMNVEV come from the germline V gene (reference sequence). The CDR3 loop spans 14 amino acids. The V end was cut by 2 bases, the J end by 2 bases, with 10 bases between. The CDR3 protein is CASSLKGHPYEQYF. In DNA, the CDR3 is TGTGCCAGCAGTTTAAAGGGACACCCCTACGAGCAGTACTTC.

The genes are TRBV5-6 and TRBJ2-5; 11 bases align to TRBD1. This CDR3 is built from 15 residues. V lost 4 bases, J lost 4 bases, and 6 bases stayed unmatched. Looked up from germline, CDR1 is SGHDT and CDR2 is YYEEEE. CDR3 sequence (DNA): TGTGCCAGCAGCACGGACAGGGGGCTCCGAGAGACCCAGTACTTC. Amino acid sequence: CASSTDRGLRETQYF.

The chain carries TRBV7-9 and TRBJ1-4; 8 nucleotides line up with TRBD1. V was pared by 5 bases and J by 4 bases, with 6 bases of the junction left unmatched. This CDR3 region has 15 residues. Germline V gives CDR1 SEHNR, CDR2 FQNEAQ (reference sequence). CDR3 sequence (DNA): TGTGCCAGCAGCCCCCACAGGGGGAATAATGAAAAACTGTTTTTT. This sequence encodes CASSPHRGNNEKLFF.

This clone was picked up a small number of times. CDR3 in amino acids: CASSEALRIGGRTEAFF. The CDR3 DNA reads TGTGCCAGCAGTGAAGCTTTAAGAATCGGGGGAAGGACTGAAGCTTTCTTT. The chain uses TRBV6-1 and TRBJ1-1; possible D gene TRBD1, 5 bases. V lost 0 bases and J lost 5, with 19 bases in between. Germline loops: CDR1 MNHNS, CDR2 SASEGT. The CDR3 is made up of 17 amino acids.

This chain links TRBV7-8 with TRBJ1-5; D is unresolved. Per germline, CDR1 SGHVS and CDR2 FQNEAQ. The germline V and J ends were trimmed by 5 bases and 4 bases, with 9 bases remaining between them. CDR3 length: 13 amino acids. CDR3 loop: CASSQLFNQPQHF. The CDR3 DNA reads as TGTGCCAGCAGCCAGCTCTTTAATCAGCCCCAGCATTTT. Drawing the rest from reference TRBV7-8 and TRBJ1-5, the complete variable domain is GAGVSQSPRYKVAKRGQDVALRCDPISGHVSLFWYQQALGQGPEFLTYFQNEAQLDKSGLPSDRFFAERPEGSVSTLKIQRTQQEDSAVYLCASSQLFNQPQHFGDGTRLSIL.

The chain joins TRBV30 to TRBJ1-4; 7 bases map to TRBD1. Germline CDR1 reads GTSNPN; CDR2 reads SVGIG (reference sequence). The CDR3 has 17 residues. V shed 0 bases, J shed 6 bases, and the junction held 13 bases outside the gene matches. The CDR3 sequence is CAWSVGRVRTGHEKLFF. In DNA, the CDR3 is TGTGCCTGGAGTGTAGGGAGGGTCCGGACAGGACATGAAAAACTGTTTTTT.

The rearrangement uses TRBV29-1 and TRBJ2-7, with no clear D. The CDR3 sequence is 13 residues long. The germline V gene encodes CDR1 SQVTM and CDR2 ANQGSEA. V was pared by 0 bases and J by 3 bases, with 9 bases between. CDR3 coding DNA: TGCAGCGTTGAAGATCCCTGGAACTACGAGCAGTACTTC. It encodes CSVEDPWNYEQYF.

The chain uses TRBV6-5 and TRBJ1-2; 8 bases are shared with TRBD1. V lost 2 bases and J lost 5; bases outside the gene matches: 10. The V gene's germline CDR1 is MNHEY and CDR2 SVGAGI. The CDR3 is made up of 16 amino acids. CDR3 sequence: CASSYSLMTGEYGYTF. The DNA for the CDR3 is TGTGCCAGCAGTTACAGCCTTATGACAGGGGAGTATGGCTACACCTTC.

The chain is built from TRBV19 and TRBJ2-1; D is unclear. Trimming stripped 0 bases from V and 4 bases from J, with 7 bases between. This CDR3 has 14 amino acids. Germline loops: CDR1 LNHDA, CDR2 SQIVND (reference sequence). CDR3 sequence reads: CASSIEWGYNEQFF. The CDR3 nucleotides read TGTGCCAGTAGTATAGAGTGGGGATACAATGAGCAGTTCTTC.

The J gene is TRBJ2-1, the V gene TRBV19; weak D call: TRBD2 (6 bases). Germline CDR1 is LNHDA and CDR2 is SQIVND (reference sequence). Trimming removed 4 bases from V and 13 bases from J, with 17 bases in between. There are 13 residues in the CDR3. CDR3 bases: TGTGCCAGTAGTAGAACCCGGGACTCGGGACAGTTCTTC. This sequence encodes CASSRTRDSGQFF.

The V call is TRBV11-2, the J call TRBJ2-3, with 9 bases lining up with TRBD2. The CDR3 covers 15 residues. After removal of 6 bases from V and 4 bases from J, the junction contained 8 bases not matched to a gene. CDR1 is SGHAT and CDR2 is FQNNGV in the germline V gene. The chain's CDR3 is CASRPLAGSSDTQYF. The CDR3, as DNA: TGTGCCAGCAGGCCGCTAGCGGGGAGCTCAGATACGCAGTATTTT.

This clone was detected a few times. The chain links TRBV5-1 to TRBJ1-1; D is possibly TRBD1 (5 bases). Per germline, CDR1 SGHRS and CDR2 YFSETQ. V gave up 1 base and J gave up 6 bases, with 13 bases separating them. This CDR3 spans 14 amino acids. The CDR3: CASSLMDMRAEAFF. CDR3 in DNA: TGCGCCAGCAGCTTGATGGACATGCGGGCTGAAGCTTTCTTT.

CDR3: CASSGQMIPYNEQFF. DNA for the CDR3: TGTGCCAGCAGCGGACAGATGATTCCCTACAATGAGCAGTTCTTC. The chain links TRBV2 to TRBJ2-1; TRBD1 might be the D (6 bases). Between the trimmed V and J ends, which lost 6 bases and 2 bases, there was a span of 14 bases. CDR1 is SNHLY, CDR2 FYNNEI, per germline. CDR3 length: 15 amino acids.

This chain connects TRBV5-5 to TRBJ1-3, with a possible D match to TRBD1 (5 bases). The germline V gene encodes CDR1 SGHKS and CDR2 YYEKEE (reference sequence). The CDR3 has 16 residues. V dropped 0 bases and J dropped 0 bases, with 10 bases sitting between them. The CDR3 sequence is CASSLDDRISGNTIYF. CDR3 bases: TGTGCCAGCAGCTTGGATGACAGAATCTCTGGAAACACCATATATTTT.

This sequence joins TRBV6-6 and TRBJ1-3, with 8 bases matching TRBD1. CDR1 MNHNY and CDR2 SVGAGI come from the germline V gene (reference sequence). The CDR3 covers 15 residues. J gave up 5 bases and V 2 bases, and 5 bases lay outside the gene matches. The CDR3 coding sequence is TGTGCCAGCAGTTACCCGGACAGGGAGAGAAACACCATATATTTT. Its translation: CASSYPDRERNTIYF.

The rearrangement joins TRBV30 to TRBJ2-6, with D uncertain. The CDR3 is made up of 14 amino acids. The ends were cut back, 0 bases at V and 8 bases at J, with 11 bases in the middle. Germline V CDR1 and CDR2: GTSNPN, SVGIG (reference sequence). CDR3 in amino acids: CAWSVPPATNVLTF. For the CDR3, the DNA is TGTGCCTGGAGTGTACCCCCCGCGACCAACGTCCTGACTTTC.

Only one count was recorded for this clone. The chain couples TRBV2 to TRBJ1-1; a weak D match, TRBD1 (5 bases). V lost 4 bases and J 3 bases, leaving 9 bases between the germline ends. Per germline, CDR1 SNHLY and CDR2 FYNNEI. The length of the CDR3 is 13 residues. In nucleotides, the CDR3 is TGTGCCAGCAGTGGAACAGGACACACTGAAGCTTTCTTT. This sequence encodes CASSGTGHTEAFF.